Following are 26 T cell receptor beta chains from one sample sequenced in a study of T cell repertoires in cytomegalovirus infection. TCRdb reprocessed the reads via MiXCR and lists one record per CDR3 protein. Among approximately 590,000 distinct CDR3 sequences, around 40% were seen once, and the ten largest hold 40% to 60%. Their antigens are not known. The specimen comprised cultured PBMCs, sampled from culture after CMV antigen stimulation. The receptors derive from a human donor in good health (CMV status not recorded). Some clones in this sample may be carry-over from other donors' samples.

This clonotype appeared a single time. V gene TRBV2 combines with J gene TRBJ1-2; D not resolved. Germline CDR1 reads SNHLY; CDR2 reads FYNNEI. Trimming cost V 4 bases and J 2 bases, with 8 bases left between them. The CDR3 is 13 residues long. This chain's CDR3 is CASSVKGNYGYTF. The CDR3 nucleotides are TGTGCCAGCAGTGTTAAAGGGAACTATGGCTACACCTTC.

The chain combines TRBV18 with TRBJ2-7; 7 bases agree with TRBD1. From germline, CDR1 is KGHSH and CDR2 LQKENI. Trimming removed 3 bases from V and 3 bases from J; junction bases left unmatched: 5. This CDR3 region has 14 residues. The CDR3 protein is CASSPTGAGYEQYF. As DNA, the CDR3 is TGTGCCAGCTCACCTACAGGGGCCGGCTACGAGCAGTACTTC.

The CDR3 region has the DNA TGTGCCAGTAGTATTTTTAGCGGGGGGGCCAAGGGCAATGAGCAGTTCTTC. The encoded protein is CASSIFSGGAKGNEQFF. This chain uses TRBV19 with TRBJ2-1, with TRBD2 identical over 11 bases. In germline, CDR1 is LNHDA, CDR2 SQIVND (reference sequence). This CDR3 contains 17 residues. V shed 3 bases and J 6 bases; nucleotides not matched to a gene: 10.

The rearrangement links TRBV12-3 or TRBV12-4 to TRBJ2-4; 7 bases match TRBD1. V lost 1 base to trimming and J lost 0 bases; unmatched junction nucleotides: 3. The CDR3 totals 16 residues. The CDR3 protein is CASSLGQGKAKNIQYF. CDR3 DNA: TGTGCCAGCAGTTTAGGACAGGGTAAAGCCAAAAACATTCAGTACTTC.

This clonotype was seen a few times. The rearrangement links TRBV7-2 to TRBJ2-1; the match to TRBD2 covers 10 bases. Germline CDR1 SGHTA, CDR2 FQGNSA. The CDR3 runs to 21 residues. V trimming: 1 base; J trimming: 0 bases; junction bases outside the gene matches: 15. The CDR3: CASSLGASKASGGRSYNEQFF. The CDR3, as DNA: TGTGCCAGCAGCTTAGGGGCATCCAAGGCTAGCGGGGGCCGCTCCTACAATGAGCAGTTCTTC.

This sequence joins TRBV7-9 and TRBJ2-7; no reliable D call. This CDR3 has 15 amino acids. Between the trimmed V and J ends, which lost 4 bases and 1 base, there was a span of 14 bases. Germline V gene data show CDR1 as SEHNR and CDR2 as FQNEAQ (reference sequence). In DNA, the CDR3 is TGTGCCAGCAGCTCCCTCCTAGACCGTTCCTACGAGCAGTACTTC. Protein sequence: CASSSLLDRSYEQYF.

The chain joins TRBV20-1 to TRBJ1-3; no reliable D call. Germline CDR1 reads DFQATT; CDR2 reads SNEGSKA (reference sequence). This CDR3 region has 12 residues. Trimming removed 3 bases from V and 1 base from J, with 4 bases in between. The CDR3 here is CSASGSGNTIYF. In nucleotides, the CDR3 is TGCAGTGCTAGTGGGTCTGGAAACACCATATATTTT.

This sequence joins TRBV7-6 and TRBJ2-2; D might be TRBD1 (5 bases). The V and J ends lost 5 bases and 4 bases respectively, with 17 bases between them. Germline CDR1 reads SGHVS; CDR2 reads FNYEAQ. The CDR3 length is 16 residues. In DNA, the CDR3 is TGTGCCAGCAGCCTTCGGGCCTTAGGGGCCACCGGGGAGCTGTTTTTT. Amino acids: CASSLRALGATGELFF.

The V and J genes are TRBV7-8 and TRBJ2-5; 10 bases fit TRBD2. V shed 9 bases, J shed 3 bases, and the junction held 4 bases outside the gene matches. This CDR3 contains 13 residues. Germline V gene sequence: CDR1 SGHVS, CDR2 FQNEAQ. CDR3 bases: TGTGCCAGTACCCTAGCGGGGGAAGAGACCCAGTACTTC. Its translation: CASTLAGEETQYF.

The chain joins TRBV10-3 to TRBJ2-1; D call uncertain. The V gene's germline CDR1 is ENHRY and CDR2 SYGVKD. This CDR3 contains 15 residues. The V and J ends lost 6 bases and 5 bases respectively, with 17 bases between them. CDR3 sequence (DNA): TGTGCCATCAGCGGCGGCGATCTGATTAACAATGAGCAGTTCTTC. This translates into CAISGGDLINNEQFF.

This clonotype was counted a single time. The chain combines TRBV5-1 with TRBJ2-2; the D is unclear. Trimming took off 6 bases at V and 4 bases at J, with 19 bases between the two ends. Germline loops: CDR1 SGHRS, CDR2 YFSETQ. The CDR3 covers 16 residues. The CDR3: CASMPLQAVGTGELFF. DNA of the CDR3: TGCGCCAGCATGCCCCTGCAGGCGGTTGGCACCGGGGAGCTGTTTTTT.

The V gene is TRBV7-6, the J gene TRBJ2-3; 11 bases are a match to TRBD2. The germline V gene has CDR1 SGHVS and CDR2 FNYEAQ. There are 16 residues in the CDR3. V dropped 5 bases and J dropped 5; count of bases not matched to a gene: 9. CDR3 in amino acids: CASSRTSGRTQDTQYF. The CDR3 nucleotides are TGTGCCAGCAGCCGTACTAGCGGGAGAACTCAAGATACGCAGTATTTT.

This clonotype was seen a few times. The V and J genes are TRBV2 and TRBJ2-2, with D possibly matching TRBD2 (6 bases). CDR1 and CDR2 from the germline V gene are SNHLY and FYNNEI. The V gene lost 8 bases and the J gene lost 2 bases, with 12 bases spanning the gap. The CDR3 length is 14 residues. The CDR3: CASGGGLNTGELFF. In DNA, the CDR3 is TGTGCCAGCGGGGGAGGCCTCAACACCGGGGAGCTGTTTTTT. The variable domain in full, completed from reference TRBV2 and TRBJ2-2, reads EPEVTQTPSHQVTQMGQEVILRCVPISNHLYFYWYRQILGQKVEFLVSFYNNEISEKSEIFDDQFSVERPDGSNFTLKIRSTKLEDSAMYFCASGGGLNTGELFFGEGSRLTVL.

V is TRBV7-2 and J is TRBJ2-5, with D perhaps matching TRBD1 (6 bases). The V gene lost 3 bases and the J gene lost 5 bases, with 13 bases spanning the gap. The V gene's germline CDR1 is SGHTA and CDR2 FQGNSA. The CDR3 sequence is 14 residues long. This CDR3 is CASSLFRGDETQYF. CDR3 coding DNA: TGTGCCAGCAGCTTGTTCAGGGGAGATGAGACCCAGTACTTC.

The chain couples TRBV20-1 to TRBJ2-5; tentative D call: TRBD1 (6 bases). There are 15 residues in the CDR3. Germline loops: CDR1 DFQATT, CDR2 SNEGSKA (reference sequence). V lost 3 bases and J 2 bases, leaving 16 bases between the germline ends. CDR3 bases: TGCAGTGCTAGGTCTTCAGAGACAGGACAAGAGACCCAGTACTTC. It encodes CSARSSETGQETQYF.

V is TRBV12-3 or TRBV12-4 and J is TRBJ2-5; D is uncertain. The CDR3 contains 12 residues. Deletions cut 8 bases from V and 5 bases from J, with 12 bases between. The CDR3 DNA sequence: TGTGCCAGCTCTCGACCATTCGAGACCCAGTACTTC. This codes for CASSRPFETQYF.

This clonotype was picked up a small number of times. CDR3 sequence (DNA): TGCAGTGCTAATGTCGGGGAAAGGGTCTCTGGGGCCAACGTCCTGACTTTC. This codes for CSANVGERVSGANVLTF. The rearrangement uses TRBV20-1 and TRBJ2-6, with a weak D call TRBD2 (5 bases). Trimming left V 4 bases short and J 0 bases short, with 16 bases between. Germline lookup yields CDR1 DFQATT and CDR2 SNEGSKA (reference sequence). CDR3 length: 17 amino acids.

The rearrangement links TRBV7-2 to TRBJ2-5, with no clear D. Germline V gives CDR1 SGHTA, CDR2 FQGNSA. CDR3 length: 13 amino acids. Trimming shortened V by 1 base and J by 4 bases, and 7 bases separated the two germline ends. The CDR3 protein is CASSLEVGETQYF. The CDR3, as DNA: TGTGCCAGCAGCTTAGAGGTGGGAGAGACCCAGTACTTC.

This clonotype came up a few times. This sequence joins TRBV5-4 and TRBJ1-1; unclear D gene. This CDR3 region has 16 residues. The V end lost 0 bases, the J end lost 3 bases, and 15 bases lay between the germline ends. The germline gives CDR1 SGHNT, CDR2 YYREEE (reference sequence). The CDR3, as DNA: TGTGCCAGCAGCTTGGGGCAAAGCCCTCGCGACACTGAAGCTTTCTTT. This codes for CASSLGQSPRDTEAFF. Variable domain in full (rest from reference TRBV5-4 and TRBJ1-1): ETGVTQSPTHLIKTRGQQVTLRCSSQSGHNTVSWYQQALGQGPQFIFQYYREEENGRGNFPPRFSGLQFPNYSSELNVNALELDDSALYLCASSLGQSPRDTEAFFGQGTRLTVV.

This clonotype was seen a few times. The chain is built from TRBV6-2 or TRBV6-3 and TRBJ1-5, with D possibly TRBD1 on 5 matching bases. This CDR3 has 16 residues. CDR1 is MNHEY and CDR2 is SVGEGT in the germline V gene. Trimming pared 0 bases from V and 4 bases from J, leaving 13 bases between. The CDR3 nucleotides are TGTGCCAGCAGTTACTCGTTCAGGGCGAGGAATCAGCCCCAGCATTTT. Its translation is CASSYSFRARNQPQHF.

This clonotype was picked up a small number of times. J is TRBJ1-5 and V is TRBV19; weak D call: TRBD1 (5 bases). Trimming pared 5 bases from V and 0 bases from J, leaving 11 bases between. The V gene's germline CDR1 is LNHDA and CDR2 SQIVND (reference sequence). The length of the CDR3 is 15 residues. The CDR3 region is CASSSQDSSNQPQHF. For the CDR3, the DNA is TGTGCCAGTAGTTCCCAAGACAGTAGCAATCAGCCCCAGCATTTT.

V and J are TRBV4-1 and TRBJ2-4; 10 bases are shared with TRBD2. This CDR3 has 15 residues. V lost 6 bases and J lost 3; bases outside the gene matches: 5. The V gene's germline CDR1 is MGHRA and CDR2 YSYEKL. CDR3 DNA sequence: TGCGCCAGCAGACTAGCGGGGACCAGCAAAAACATTCAGTACTTC. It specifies CASRLAGTSKNIQYF.

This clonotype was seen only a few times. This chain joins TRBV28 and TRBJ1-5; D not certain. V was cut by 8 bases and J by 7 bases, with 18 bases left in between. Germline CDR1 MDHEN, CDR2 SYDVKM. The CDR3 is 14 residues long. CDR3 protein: CASASPGPAQPQHF. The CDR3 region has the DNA TGTGCCAGCGCCTCCCCCGGGCCGGCCCAGCCCCAGCATTTT.

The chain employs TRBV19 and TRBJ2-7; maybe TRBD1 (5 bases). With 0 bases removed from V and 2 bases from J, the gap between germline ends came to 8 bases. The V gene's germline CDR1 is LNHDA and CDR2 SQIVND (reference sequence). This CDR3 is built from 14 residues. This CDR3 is CASSIDEGAYEQYF. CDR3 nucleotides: TGTGCCAGTAGTATAGATGAAGGGGCCTACGAGCAGTACTTC.

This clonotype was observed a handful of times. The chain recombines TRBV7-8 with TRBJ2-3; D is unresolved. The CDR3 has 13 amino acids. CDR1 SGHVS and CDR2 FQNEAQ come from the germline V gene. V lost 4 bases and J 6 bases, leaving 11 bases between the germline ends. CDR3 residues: CASSSSQADTQYF. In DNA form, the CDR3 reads TGTGCCAGCAGCTCCAGCCAGGCCGATACGCAGTATTTT.

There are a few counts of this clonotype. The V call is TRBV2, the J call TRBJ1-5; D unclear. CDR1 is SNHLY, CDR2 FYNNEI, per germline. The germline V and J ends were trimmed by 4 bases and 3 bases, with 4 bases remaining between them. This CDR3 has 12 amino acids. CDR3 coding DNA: TGTGCCAGCAGTGTGAACAATCAGCCCCAGCATTTT. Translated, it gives CASSVNNQPQHF.